The sequence of this TCR beta chain was determined in a study of identical twins. This clonotype was picked up a small number of times. Its target is unknown. cDNA molecules carried unique molecular identifiers, and template switching added a universal primer site. One entry per CDR3 protein results from TCRdb running MiXCR on the 5' RACE reads. The repertoire holds about 480,000 distinct CDR3 sequences, with more than 13% as singletons. Study-level findings and limits: Carriage of fewer insertions was seen in abundant cord blood beta clonotypes, whereas memory repertoires showed none. Instead of following the same donors, the conclusions were based on cross-sectional statistical analysis.

The same sample was also studied in work on yellow fever vaccine responses in identical twins. From that second work: Reports say the vaccine T cell response in twins looked partly convergent and partly personalized.

The receptor's source is a woman between 18 and 29 years old in good health. Sequencing was performed on CD4+ T cells sorted from blood.

CDR3 loop: CASSQGGGDQETQYF. The CDR3 DNA sequence: TGTGCCAGCAGCCAAGGCGGGGGAGATCAAGAGACCCAGTACTTC. This chain links TRBV3-1 with TRBJ2-5, with TRBD2 matching over 7 bases. CDR1 and CDR2 (germline): LGHDT, YNNKEL (reference sequence). J lost 2 bases, V lost 1 base, and 4 bases had no gene match. There are 15 residues in the CDR3.